This paragraph reports one T cell receptor (beta chain). This clone was counted only a few times. It lacks a known antigen. No much larger clone is present one base from it, and per-base qualities are unavailable. The data were obtained in a study of shared clonotypes between healthy human individuals (dated by TCRdb to about 2020). Background on the whole study: Three men and a couple of women, aged 18 to 49 years, made up the cohort. To increase sequencing depth and limit assay-specific biases, different laboratories used diverse techniques to prepare libraries and sequence TCR repertoires. To estimate repertoire size and how much clonotype sharing occurs between individuals, the study deeply sequenced the blood TCR repertoires of several healthy adults. Each donor's leukapheresis produced roughly between about 0.9 and 9.5 billion PBMCs. For each donor, three plates each were used for CD4 naive and CD4 memory, two plates were used for CD8 naive, and one plate was used for CD8 memory. Results and caveats for the whole study, not just this receptor: Pairwise subsampling indicated that sequencing depth was expected to affect the degree of clonotype sharing among donors. Because the study included a small number of donors, the genetic and exposure-history diversity represented was limited. Incomplete sequencing was indicated by rarefaction of sorted-subset datasets, despite the large sequencing depth. Larger estimated clonotype richness was generally found for naive subsets than for memory subsets. About 5% of naive CD4, roughly 3.6% of naive CD8, about 2.1% of memory CD4, and approximately 0.39% of memory CD8 clonotypes were shared across several donors. Sampling was limited to blood, and TCR repertoires in tissue likely differ from TCR repertoires in blood. Higher generation probabilities were observed for clonotypes shared by all four sorted-subset donors than for non-shared clonotypes.

CD8 naive samples were CD45RO-negative cells positively selected for CCR7, giving a CD45RA+CCR7+ population that excluded TemRA cells. The donors were healthy, HIV-negative adults with no recently reported acute infections or vaccinations. Only Caucasian adults living in Nashville, Tennessee, USA were represented among the donors. Blood was collected by leukapheresis, and PBMCs were isolated by Ficoll-Histopaque density gradient centrifugation and then cryopreserved in liquid nitrogen vapor phase. Analytical flow cytometry was used to check the purity and quantity of each magnetically sorted T cell population. Genomic DNA was isolated from each sorted fraction and quantified by UV absorbance on a Nanodrop 2000c. TCR CDR3 regions were amplified from genomic DNA by multiplex PCR using the deep immunoSEQ assay. Extracted genomic DNA from each cell subset was distributed evenly across all wells of several immunoSEQ 96-well plates, and each plate was treated as a replicate. For sorted subsets, approximately 0.2 ug of genomic DNA, equivalent to some 30,000 T cell genomes, went into each replicate PCR. Purified libraries were measured with a Qubit 3.0 fluorometer, size-checked on a Bioanalyzer 2100, and measured again with the KAPA Library Quantification kit. A separate single-read 150-cycle Illumina NextSeq 550 flow cell was used to sequence each immunoSEQ 96-well plate. As for how the authors treated the data: Because the immunoSEQ output included only junctional sequences and no quality scores, the filtering could not be the same as the filtering used for full-length reads. Sequences were annotated with PyIR, a Python wrapper for IgBLAST v1.9, and V/J genes and CDR3 were assigned using IMGT germline references. Any read was removed if the V/J assignment was weak (E-value above 1e-6), the CDR3 was missing, or the read contained stop codons, out-of-frame junctions, or ambiguous translated residues. V3J clonotypes were defined as sequences sharing an identical inferred V gene, J gene, and CDR3 amino acid sequence. Percentage overlap between repertoires was computed as shared unique clonotypes divided by the size of the smaller repertoire. Richness of each repertoire was evaluated using RTK rarefaction, the Chao1 estimator, and Recon v2.1 estimates of unobserved clonotypes. For all TCRbeta clonotypes obtained by the gDNA method from several donors, generation probabilities were computed with OLGA. TCRdb provides this immuneACCESS table in a form limited to in-frame rearrangements. Some clones are lacking; in checked studies, under half of them reflect an unresolved V gene, and why the rest are absent is not known. D and trimming come from the DNA, and the V and J calls and clone size come from that table. The sample contains about 2.1 million clones, about 93% of them found a single time. The biggest ten clones account for 1.5% to 2% of the sample.

Trimming costs V 6 bases and J 10 bases, and their ends lie 24 bases apart. The CDR3 measures 15 amino acids from cysteine to phenylalanine. The CDR3 DNA has 45 bases and is translated from base 1. CDR1 SNHLY and CDR2 FYNNEI were looked up in the germline V gene. The TCR originated in a man in his late teens or twenties in good health. Some clones in this sample may be carry-over from other donors' samples. The sequenced sample was naive CD8+ T cells from PBMCs. What this sample's cell subset or site label stands for: CD45RA+CCR7+. The chain couples TRBV2 to TRBJ1-1; TRBD1 is a possible D gene, resting on 6 matching bases. The bases are TGTGCCAGCAGGCCGAGGGGGACATATAATTGGGCAGCTTTCTTT. It translates as CASRPRGTYNWAAFF.